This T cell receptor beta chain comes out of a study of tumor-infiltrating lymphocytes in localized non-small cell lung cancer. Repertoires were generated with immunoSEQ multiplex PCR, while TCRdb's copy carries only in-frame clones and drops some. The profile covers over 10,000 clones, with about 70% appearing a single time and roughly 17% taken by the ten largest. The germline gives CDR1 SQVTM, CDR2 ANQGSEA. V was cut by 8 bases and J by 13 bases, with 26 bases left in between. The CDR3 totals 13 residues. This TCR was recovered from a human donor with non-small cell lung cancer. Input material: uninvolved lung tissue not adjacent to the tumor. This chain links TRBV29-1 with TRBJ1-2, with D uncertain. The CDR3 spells CSLFSLETPRLTF. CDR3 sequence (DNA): TGCAGCCTTTTCTCACTTGAGACCCCCCGGCTCACCTTC. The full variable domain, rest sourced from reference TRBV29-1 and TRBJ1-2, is SAVISQKPSRDICQRGTSLTIQCQVDSQVTMMFWYRQQPGQSLTLIATANQGSEATYESGFVIDKFPISRPNLTFSTLTVSNMSPEDSSIYLCSLFSLETPRLTFGSGTRLTVV.